Presented here are 30 T cell receptor beta chains from one specimen sequenced in a study of blood T cell repertoires in COVID-19. The table came from immunoSEQ multiplex PCR; TCRdb's copy has only in-frame clones and leaves some out. The repertoire holds 65,000 to 100,000 clones, roughly 80% seen once, with around 13% in the top ten. Material for sequencing was peripheral blood. These receptors were taken from a human donor in a cohort sampled during active COVID-19.

This clone was recorded only once. The rearrangement joins TRBV5-1 to TRBJ1-1; D unclear. The germline CDR1 and CDR2 sequences are SGHRS and YFSETQ. CDR3 length: 15 amino acids. The ends were cut back, 0 bases at V and 2 bases at J, with 11 bases in the middle. CDR3 sequence reads: CASSLEPGKNTEAFF. The DNA of the CDR3 is TGCGCCAGCAGCTTGGAGCCGGGGAAAAACACTGAAGCTTTCTTT.

The chain combines TRBV27 with TRBJ2-1, with 9 bases that match TRBD1. The CDR3 has 14 residues. The ends lost 6 bases at V and 10 bases at J; junction bases unmatched: 10. Per germline, CDR1 MNHEY and CDR2 SMNVEV (reference sequence). The CDR3 DNA reads as TGTGCCAGCAGCCCTCGACAGGGGGTAGGGGAGCAGTTCTTC. Its protein product is CASSPRQGVGEQFF.

The genes are TRBV11-2 and TRBJ1-2; D not certain. The CDR3 is made up of 16 amino acids. The germline gives CDR1 SGHAT, CDR2 FQNNGV. The germline V and J ends were trimmed by 4 bases and 2 bases, with 17 bases remaining between them. CDR3 sequence: CASSSVRTELNYGYTF. DNA for the CDR3: TGTGCCAGCAGCTCCGTGAGAACAGAGTTAAACTATGGCTACACCTTC.

The J gene is TRBJ2-1, the V gene TRBV2; D possibly corresponds to TRBD2 (6 bases). Germline V gene data show CDR1 as SNHLY and CDR2 as FYNNEI. The CDR3 runs 14 residues. V gave up 4 bases and J gave up 8 bases, with 15 bases separating them. CDR3 region: CASSGMPWGDEQFF. The CDR3 coding sequence is TGTGCCAGCAGTGGGATGCCGTGGGGGGATGAGCAGTTCTTC.

This chain links TRBV27 with TRBJ2-1, with 7 bases aligning to TRBD2. The CDR3 runs 15 residues. CDR1 is MNHEY, CDR2 SMNVEV, per germline (reference sequence). The J segment lost 0 bases and the V segment lost 5 bases, leaving 4 bases of the junction unmatched. CDR3 sequence: CASSKAGNSYNEQFF. CDR3 nucleotide sequence: TGTGCCAGCAGTAAAGCGGGGAACTCCTACAATGAGCAGTTCTTC.

V usage is TRBV29-1 and J usage is TRBJ2-7; D might be TRBD2 (6 bases). The V end lost 4 bases, the J end lost 3 bases, and 13 bases lay between the germline ends. Germline-derived CDR1 and CDR2 are SQVTM and ANQGSEA. This CDR3 region has 13 residues. CDR3 nucleotide sequence: TGCAGCGTTGGACCCGGGGGATACTACGAGCAGTACTTC. Its protein is CSVGPGGYYEQYF.

CDR3 nucleotide sequence: TGTGCCAGTAGTAGGTCGTCAGGGGCGGATGGAAACACCATATATTTT. This gives the protein CASSRSSGADGNTIYF. This chain links TRBV19 with TRBJ1-3; perhaps TRBD1 as D (6 bases). Trimming removed 4 bases at V and 3 bases at J, with 16 bases between. This CDR3 contains 16 residues. Germline lookup yields CDR1 LNHDA and CDR2 SQIVND (reference sequence).

The CDR3 sequence is CASSVGGGGAFEQFF. CDR3 bases: TGTGCCAGCAGCGTTGGCGGCGGGGGGGCGTTTGAGCAGTTCTTC. V gene TRBV9 combines with J gene TRBJ2-1; TRBD2 matches at 9 bases. CDR3 length: 15 residues. Trimming removed 2 bases from V and 9 bases from J; junction bases left unmatched: 9. The germline V gene has CDR1 SGDLS and CDR2 YYNGEE.

The rearrangement uses TRBV7-3 and TRBJ2-2; 10 bases line up with TRBD2. J lost 3 bases, V lost 2 bases, and 6 bases had no gene match. CDR1 and CDR2 (germline): SGHTA, FQGTGA. This CDR3 contains 17 residues. The CDR3 nucleotides are TGTGCCAGCAGCTTAGGTAGCGGGGGGCGTTACACCGGGGAGCTGTTTTTT. Protein product: CASSLGSGGRYTGELFF.

This clone was found a few times. The rearrangement joins TRBV28 to TRBJ1-2; the D gene is possibly TRBD1 (6 bases). Trimming pared 5 bases from V and 8 bases from J, leaving 24 bases between. Per the germline V gene, CDR1 is MDHEN and CDR2 is SYDVKM. The CDR3 is 16 amino acids. In DNA form, the CDR3 reads TGTGCCAGCAGTCGCCCGTCAAAGTTGGGGGCTGCCGGCTACACCTTC. Its translation is CASSRPSKLGAAGYTF.

CDR3 residues: CASSIREDQPQHF. In DNA form, the CDR3 reads TGTGCCAGTAGTATTAGGGAGGATCAGCCCCAGCATTTT. The rearrangement uses TRBV19 and TRBJ1-5; D is ambiguous. Germline lookup yields CDR1 LNHDA and CDR2 SQIVND (reference sequence). Trimming removed 3 bases from V and 5 bases from J, with 8 bases in between. This CDR3 has 13 amino acids.

This clone has only one observation. V is TRBV19 and J is TRBJ1-3, with D unresolved. The ends were cut back, 6 bases at V and 0 bases at J, with 9 bases in the middle. CDR3 length equals 14 residues. Germline-derived CDR1 and CDR2 are LNHDA and SQIVND (reference sequence). The CDR3 here is CASRPTSSGNTIYF. CDR3 DNA sequence: TGTGCCAGTAGACCAACGAGCTCTGGAAACACCATATATTTT.

The V gene is TRBV2, the J gene TRBJ2-2; D remains ambiguous. The CDR3 is made up of 14 amino acids. Trimming shortened V by 2 bases and J by 4 bases, and 8 bases separated the two germline ends. CDR1 and CDR2 from the germline V gene are SNHLY and FYNNEI. CDR3 amino acids: CASSELEATGELFF. CDR3 in DNA: TGTGCCAGCAGTGAACTAGAGGCCACCGGGGAGCTGTTTTTT.

The rearrangement uses TRBV18 and TRBJ2-3; 12 bases line up with TRBD2. CDR1 and CDR2 from the germline V gene are KGHSH and LQKENI. The CDR3 spans 15 residues. V dropped 3 bases and J dropped 4; count of bases not matched to a gene: 2. CDR3 in amino acids: CASSPRLAGADTQYF. CDR3 nucleotide sequence: TGTGCCAGCTCACCGAGACTAGCGGGGGCAGATACGCAGTATTTT.

This chain uses TRBV14 with TRBJ1-4, with D uncertain. Germline V gives CDR1 SGHDN, CDR2 FVKESK. Trimming took 6 bases from V and 8 from J, leaving 10 bases between them. The CDR3 has 12 residues. The CDR3 coding sequence is TGTGCCAGCAGAGCAGCGGGCGAAAAACTGTTTTTT. Amino acid sequence: CASRAAGEKLFF.

The chain uses TRBV7-9 and TRBJ2-3; the match to TRBD2 covers 9 bases. V shed 7 bases, J shed 6 bases, and the junction held 5 bases outside the gene matches. CDR1 is SEHNR and CDR2 is FQNEAQ in the germline V gene (reference sequence). The CDR3 loop spans 13 amino acids. CDR3 amino acids: CASKRGARDTQYF. For the CDR3, the DNA is TGTGCCAGCAAGCGGGGGGCCAGGGATACGCAGTATTTT.

This chain uses TRBV6-5 with TRBJ2-2; 9 nucleotides agree with TRBD1. Trimming at V came to 6 bases and at J to 7 bases, leaving 3 bases not matched to a gene. Germline assignment: CDR1 MNHEY and CDR2 SVGAGI. The CDR3 consists of 13 residues. CDR3 sequence: CASRQGAGGELFF. The CDR3 nucleotides are TGTGCCAGCAGACAGGGGGCCGGCGGGGAGCTGTTTTTT.

The chain links TRBV7-2 to TRBJ2-3, with 11 bases matching TRBD2. The CDR3 contains 16 residues. V lost 5 bases, J lost 3 bases, and 7 bases stayed unmatched. Germline V lookup: CDR1 SGHTA, CDR2 FQGNSA. CDR3 sequence reads: CASSKIGLAGTDTQYF. DNA of the CDR3: TGTGCCAGCAGCAAGATCGGACTAGCGGGTACAGATACGCAGTATTTT. The full variable domain, in which reference TRBV7-2 and TRBJ2-3 provide the parts outside the CDR3, is GAGVSQSPSNKVTEKGKDVELRCDPISGHTALYWYRQSLGQGLEFLIYFQGNSAPDKSGLPSDRFSAERTGGSVSTLTIQRTQQEDSAVYLCASSKIGLAGTDTQYFGPGTRLTVL.

This clone was seen a handful of times. The V gene is TRBV4-1, the J gene TRBJ1-5; TRBD1 agrees at 9 bases. The CDR3 contains 15 residues. CDR1 MGHRA and CDR2 YSYEKL come from the germline V gene. V was clipped by 1 base and J by 6 bases; unmatched bases: 4. The CDR3 coding sequence is TGCGCCAGCAGCCAAGGTGGACAGGGGACTCAGCCCCAGCATTTT. It translates to CASSQGGQGTQPQHF.

The chain has TRBV2 and TRBJ2-1; tentatively, D is TRBD1 (6 bases). V lost 3 bases, J lost 6 bases, and 12 bases lay in between. CDR3 size: 14 residues. Germline V gene sequence: CDR1 SNHLY, CDR2 FYNNEI. CDR3 nucleotides: TGTGCCAGCAGTGATAAGTACAGGGTCAATGAGCAGTTCTTC. Translation gives CASSDKYRVNEQFF.

The CDR3 region has the DNA TGTGCCAGCAGTTGGACAGCCTACAATGAGCAGTTCTTC. Its protein product is CASSWTAYNEQFF. The V and J genes are TRBV5-4 and TRBJ2-1, with D maybe TRBD1 (6 bases). The V gene's germline CDR1 is SGHNT and CDR2 YYREEE (reference sequence). Trimming pared 5 bases from V and 2 bases from J, leaving 8 bases between. The CDR3 extends over 13 amino acids.

The genes are TRBV6-6 and TRBJ2-7, with 9 bases lining up with TRBD1. In germline, CDR1 is MNHNY, CDR2 SVGAGI (reference sequence). The CDR3 sequence is 12 residues long. With V trimmed by 8 bases and J by 5 bases, 4 bases remained unmatched. CDR3 sequence: CASRDRDHEQYF. DNA of the CDR3: TGTGCCAGCCGGGACAGGGACCACGAGCAGTACTTC.

This clone was observed once. The rearrangement uses TRBV10-3 and TRBJ2-1, with 12 positions matching TRBD2. This CDR3 spans 14 amino acids. The germline CDR1 and CDR2 sequences are ENHRY and SYGVKD. With 8 bases clipped from V and 9 bases from J, the junction kept 8 bases outside the gene matches. The CDR3 bases are TGTGCCATCTTGCCTAGCGGGGGGGCGGGTGAGCAGTTCTTC. Its protein product is CAILPSGGAGEQFF.

V and J are TRBV19 and TRBJ2-2, with TRBD1 matching over 9 bases. Germline trimming cut 3 bases from V and 5 bases from J; bases unmatched to any gene: 7. The V gene's germline CDR1 is LNHDA and CDR2 SQIVND (reference sequence). This CDR3 has 16 amino acids. DNA of the CDR3: TGTGCCAGTAGTATGGGGGACAGGGTGAGAACCGGGGAGCTGTTTTTT. Its translation: CASSMGDRVRTGELFF.

In this sample, this clone turned up once. The chain couples TRBV5-1 to TRBJ2-7; D not certain. V was trimmed by 5 bases and J by 1 base, leaving 19 bases between them. The length of the CDR3 is 16 residues. In germline, CDR1 is SGHRS, CDR2 YFSETQ. Written as DNA, the CDR3 is TGCGCCAGCAGTTATTTTGACACCTTGGGTTCCTACGAGCAGTACTTC. Its protein is CASSYFDTLGSYEQYF.

The J gene is TRBJ2-6, the V gene TRBV7-9; D unresolved. V dropped 3 bases and J dropped 0 bases, with 3 bases sitting between them. The germline gives CDR1 SEHNR, CDR2 FQNEAQ (reference sequence). This CDR3 has 14 amino acids. The CDR3: CASSFFSGANVLTF. CDR3 DNA: TGTGCCAGCAGCTTCTTCTCTGGGGCCAACGTCCTGACTTTC.

This rearrangement joins TRBV27 to TRBJ1-5; no clear D gene. The CDR3 has 16 residues. Germline CDR1 reads MNHEY; CDR2 reads SMNVEV (reference sequence). Trimming removed 1 base at V and 8 bases at J, with 18 bases between. CDR3 nucleotides: TGTGCCAGCAGTTTATTGGGGTTAGGGAGTAGGGAGCCCCAGCATTTT. Its protein is CASSLLGLGSREPQHF.

The rearrangement uses TRBV27 and TRBJ1-2; D is unresolved. V was clipped by 6 bases and J by 8 bases, with 16 bases between them. Germline CDR1 MNHEY, CDR2 SMNVEV (reference sequence). The CDR3 has 13 amino acids. The CDR3 is CASSQARLSGYTF. Here the CDR3 DNA reads TGTGCCAGCAGCCAAGCACGTTTGAGCGGCTACACCTTC.

This rearrangement joins TRBV9 to TRBJ2-2; 9 nucleotides align to TRBD2. The CDR3 totals 16 residues. V dropped 3 bases and J dropped 4; count of bases not matched to a gene: 7. The germline V gene encodes CDR1 SGDLS and CDR2 YYNGEE. CDR3 nucleotides: TGTGCCAGCAGCGCAGGCGGGGGGGCCATCACCGGGGAGCTGTTTTTT. Encoded protein: CASSAGGGAITGELFF.

This chain joins TRBV4-1 and TRBJ1-1, with D tentatively TRBD1 (6 bases). Germline assignment: CDR1 MGHRA and CDR2 YSYEKL. The length of the CDR3 is 16 residues. V was clipped by 4 bases and J by 4 bases, with 19 bases between them. This CDR3 reads CASSRQQGGRGTEAFF. CDR3 DNA: TGCGCCAGCAGCCGCCAACAGGGTGGTCGTGGCACTGAAGCTTTCTTT.